Each of the 19 T cell receptor beta chains below was sequenced from the same sample in a study of Ad26.COV2.S vaccination and SARS-CoV-2 variants. Treatment specified: around 19 received Ad26.COV2.S at low or high dose, single or two shots; 5 received placebo; per-sample allocation not given. It was on day 63 after the first vaccine or placebo injection that samples were taken. TCRdb's table, derived via immunoSEQ multiplex PCR, lists solely in-frame clones and lacks some. The sample gives hundreds of thousands of clones, around 89% of which show up once; around 4.5% is in the top ten. The sample was peripheral blood, taken in a trial of Ad26.COV2.S vaccine versus placebo. The receptors here all came from a person aged 18-65 years who received the Ad26.COV2.S COVID-19 vaccine or a placebo.

This clone was observed a handful of times. The chain recombines TRBV5-1 with TRBJ2-2; D perhaps matches TRBD1 (6 bases). Germline assignment: CDR1 SGHRS and CDR2 YFSETQ. Trimming cost V 4 bases and J 5 bases, with 18 bases left between them. This CDR3 has 16 residues. CDR3 residues: CASSRKAQGDTGELFF. CDR3 in DNA: TGCGCCAGCAGCCGAAAGGCACAGGGAGATACCGGGGAGCTGTTTTTT.

V gene TRBV10-2 combines with J gene TRBJ2-1, with 7 nucleotides matching TRBD2. Trimming took 2 bases from V and 2 from J; bases not matched to a gene: 3. The CDR3 runs to 15 residues. Germline CDR1 reads WSHSY; CDR2 reads SAAADI. CDR3 sequence (DNA): TGCGCCAGCAGTGAGGCAGGGAGGGCCTACAATGAGCAGTTCTTC. Amino acids: CASSEAGRAYNEQFF.

V usage is TRBV25-1 and J usage is TRBJ2-2; D might be TRBD1 (5 bases). V was cut by 4 bases and J by 10 bases, with 13 bases left in between. The CDR3 has 13 residues. Germline V gene data show CDR1 as MGHDK and CDR2 as SYGVNS. The CDR3 protein is CASSAGMGAELFF. The CDR3, as DNA: TGTGCCAGCAGTGCAGGGATGGGCGCGGAGCTGTTTTTT.

The chain joins TRBV7-9 to TRBJ2-7; D may be TRBD1 (6 bases). Germline V gene lookup returns CDR1 SEHNR and CDR2 FQNEAQ (reference sequence). V was pared by 5 bases and J by 2 bases, with 16 bases between. CDR3 length: 15 residues. CDR3 residues: CASSQTGFQTYEQYF. The CDR3, as DNA: TGTGCCAGCAGCCAAACAGGGTTTCAAACCTACGAGCAGTACTTC.

The chain couples TRBV9 to TRBJ2-5; 11 positions match TRBD2. The V gene's germline CDR1 is SGDLS and CDR2 YYNGEE. Trimming at V came to 4 bases and at J to 5 bases, leaving 7 bases not matched to a gene. CDR3 length: 15 residues. The CDR3 nucleotides read TGTGCCAGCAGCTCCATAGCGGGGGGGTTGGAGACCCAGTACTTC. Its translation: CASSSIAGGLETQYF.

This chain uses TRBV5-4 with TRBJ2-3, with 7 bases that match TRBD1. Germline V gives CDR1 SGHNT, CDR2 YYREEE (reference sequence). J was trimmed by 0 bases and V by 4 bases; bases with no gene match: 5. The CDR3 spans 15 residues. This chain's CDR3 is CASSKDRVSTDTQYF. The CDR3 DNA reads TGTGCCAGCAGCAAAGACAGGGTGAGCACAGATACGCAGTATTTT.

V usage is TRBV29-1 and J usage is TRBJ1-1; TRBD1 might be the D (6 bases). Germline values: CDR1 SQVTM, CDR2 ANQGSEA. The CDR3 extends over 15 amino acids. V was cut by 6 bases and J by 1 base, with 18 bases left in between. This chain's CDR3 is CSVGGQSYPNTEAFF. The CDR3 nucleotides are TGCAGCGTAGGGGGGCAGAGTTATCCGAACACTGAAGCTTTCTTT. The whole variable domain, remainder taken from reference TRBV29-1 and TRBJ1-1, is SAVISQKPSRDICQRGTSLTIQCQVDSQVTMMFWYRQQPGQSLTLIATANQGSEATYESGFVIDKFPISRPNLTFSTLTVSNMSPEDSSIYLCSVGGQSYPNTEAFFGQGTRLTVV.

The chain has TRBV19 and TRBJ2-2; TRBD1 matches 7 bases. This CDR3 is 17 amino acids long. V dropped 7 bases and J dropped 1; count of bases not matched to a gene: 12. Germline CDR1 and CDR2: LNHDA and SQIVND (reference sequence). CDR3 bases: TGTGCCAGTACCCCCCCACCCGGGACAGAGAACACCGGGGAGCTGTTTTTT. Amino acids: CASTPPPGTENTGELFF.

This clone came up once. V usage is TRBV10-3 and J usage is TRBJ2-3; the D gene could be TRBD1 or TRBD2 (5 bases each). Germline loops: CDR1 ENHRY, CDR2 SYGVKD. The CDR3 spans 15 residues. Trimming removed 4 bases at V and 3 bases at J, with 14 bases between. The CDR3 is CAISGDGAATDTQYF. CDR3 coding DNA: TGTGCCATCAGTGGGGACGGAGCCGCTACAGATACGCAGTATTTT.

This chain uses TRBV18 with TRBJ2-5; 7 nucleotides align to TRBD1. With V trimmed by 6 bases and J by 2 bases, 3 bases remained unmatched. CDR1 and CDR2 from the germline V gene are KGHSH and LQKENI. The CDR3 length is 13 residues. DNA of the CDR3: TGTGCCAGCTCGACAGGGTTTCAAGAGACCCAGTACTTC. Its protein is CASSTGFQETQYF. Combining the CDR3 with reference TRBV18 and TRBJ2-5 gives the whole variable domain NAGVMQNPRHLVRRRGQEARLRCSPMKGHSHVYWYRQLPEEGLKFMVYLQKENIIDESGMPKERFSAEFPKEGPSILRIQQVVRGDSAAYFCASSTGFQETQYFGPGTRLLVL.

The chain couples TRBV10-2 to TRBJ1-5, with 8 bases that match TRBD1. From germline, CDR1 is WSHSY and CDR2 SAAADI. There are 15 residues in the CDR3. V trimming: 5 bases; J trimming: 3 bases; junction bases outside the gene matches: 6. CDR3 sequence reads: CASSPDRVDNQPQHF. The CDR3 nucleotides read TGCGCCAGCAGTCCGGACAGGGTAGACAATCAGCCCCAGCATTTT.

V gene TRBV2 combines with J gene TRBJ1-1; tentative D call: TRBD1 (6 bases). Germline CDR1 SNHLY, CDR2 FYNNEI. Trimming took 8 bases from V and 2 from J, leaving 9 bases between them. The CDR3 totals 12 residues. CDR3 in DNA: TGTGCCAGCGGACAGTTAAACACTGAAGCTTTCTTT. Its protein product is CASGQLNTEAFF.

The gene calls are TRBV5-1 and TRBJ2-5; D remains unclear. The CDR3 is 13 amino acids. The germline V and J ends were trimmed by 0 bases and 5 bases, with 8 bases remaining between them. Germline CDR1 and CDR2: SGHRS and YFSETQ. The CDR3 reads CASSLVLGETQYF. The CDR3 region has the DNA TGCGCCAGCAGCTTGGTTTTGGGTGAGACCCAGTACTTC.

V is TRBV6-5 and J is TRBJ2-2; 10 bases map to TRBD1. The CDR3 has 15 amino acids. The J segment lost 5 bases and the V segment lost 2 bases, leaving 2 bases of the junction unmatched. Germline lookup yields CDR1 MNHEY and CDR2 SVGAGI. CDR3 nucleotides: TGTGCCAGCAGTTACAGGACAGGGGGTACCGGGGAGCTGTTTTTT. As protein: CASSYRTGGTGELFF.

The rearrangement joins TRBV2 to TRBJ1-1, with D unclear. The CDR3 runs 14 residues. Germline loops: CDR1 SNHLY, CDR2 FYNNEI. Trimming took 8 bases from V and 1 from J, leaving 14 bases between them. The CDR3 DNA is TGTGCCAGCGGGAGGGTCCTGAAGAACACTGAAGCTTTCTTT. Translating it yields CASGRVLKNTEAFF.

The chain links TRBV6-5 to TRBJ1-4, with TRBD1 as a possible D gene (6 bases). This CDR3 has 15 residues. Germline CDR1 reads MNHEY; CDR2 reads SVGAGI. The V gene lost 4 bases and the J gene lost 11 bases, with 20 bases spanning the gap. CDR3 DNA sequence: TGTGCCAGCAGTTCATCTTCAGGGGCGGTGAGGAAACTGTTTTTT. This translates into CASSSSSGAVRKLFF.

V and J are TRBV28 and TRBJ2-2; no clear D gene. Germline V gene sequence: CDR1 MDHEN, CDR2 SYDVKM. The CDR3 is 19 amino acids. The V and J ends lost 3 bases and 1 base respectively, with 21 bases between them. The CDR3 nucleotides are TGTGCCAGCAGTTTTGGTACCGGAACTTTGCGGCAGAACACCGGGGAGCTGTTTTTT. It translates to CASSFGTGTLRQNTGELFF.

This sequence joins TRBV6-6 and TRBJ2-7, with 9 bases aligning to TRBD1. CDR3 length: 14 amino acids. CDR1 and CDR2 (germline): MNHNY, SVGAGI (reference sequence). The V and J ends lost 2 bases and 5 bases, in that order; junction bases with no gene match: 4. The CDR3 nucleotides are TGTGCCAGCAGTTACGAGCGGGACAGGGACGAGCAGTACTTC. Amino acid sequence: CASSYERDRDEQYF.

The rearrangement links TRBV7-2 to TRBJ1-2; no clear D gene. The CDR3 length is 14 residues. Germline-derived CDR1 and CDR2 are SGHTA and FQGNSA. Trimming stripped 3 bases from V and 3 bases from J, with 11 bases between. The CDR3 protein is CASSFRAADYGYTF. The DNA for the CDR3 is TGTGCCAGCAGCTTCCGGGCGGCGGACTATGGCTACACCTTC.